In its sample, the clone carrying this T cell receptor beta chain was seen once. Its antigen remains unknown. A junction end diverges from the germline sequence, so it may reflect a read error. Germline V gene lookup returns CDR1 SGHDT and CDR2 YYEEEE. The CDR3 is made up of 15 amino acids. Production of TCR cDNA was by 5'RACE template switching, which also added a universal primer site and UMIs. TCRdb recomputed calls from the 5' RACE reads with MiXCR, one row per CDR3 protein. The sample carries around 320,000 distinct CDR3 sequences, 3.5% to 4.5% recorded once. The data originate from a study of T cells after yellow fever vaccination. Whole-study results and caveats: FACS-sorted repertoires might harbor abundant contaminating clonotypes from the bulk population. A minor fraction of clonotypes spanned both CD4 and CD8 compartments. Most primary-vaccination clones recurred post-booster (around 97% CD4, roughly 90% CD8).

This chain uses TRBV5-6 with TRBJ1-1; 8 bases are shared with TRBD1. Sequenced here: PBMCs, sampled 15 days after the yellow fever booster vaccination. The sequence was collected from a man aged 18 to 30 who received the YFV17D yellow fever vaccine. CDR3: CASSSRTGWNTVAFF. Here the CDR3 DNA reads TGTGCCAGCAGCTCGAGGACAGGGTGGAACACTGTAGCTTTCTTT.